This T cell receptor beta chain was identified in a study of T-cell memory formation after mild COVID-19. Researchers used 5'RACE with constant-segment primers to make TCR alpha and TCR beta cDNA libraries that carry sample barcodes and UMIs. TCRdb fed the 5' RACE reads into MiXCR, producing one record per CDR3 protein. In the table there are approximately 290,000 distinct CDR3 sequences, around 19% of which are singletons. In the case of this clonotype: Its specificity is unknown.

Study-level points and caveats: CM and EM subsets held most contracting CD4+ clones; EMRA held CD8+ ones. Clones that got smaller from day 15 to 85 had even CD4/CD8, while clones growing later tipped toward CD4+. Pre-infection memory contained some responding clones, which suggested that cross-reactive memory had joined.

Germline V gene sequence: CDR1 SGHRS, CDR2 YFSETQ. The CDR3 is 13 amino acids. Trimming cost V 0 bases and J 7 bases, with 10 bases left between them. Sequencing was done on a sample of PBMCs or a T cell subset sorted from them (not recorded which). The chain combines TRBV5-1 with TRBJ1-2; D unresolved. The sequence was obtained from a man between 18 and 29 years old who had mild COVID-19 (a few samples of this study predate the infection). Cell type and time point are not known. As DNA, the CDR3 is TGCGCCAGCAGCTTGGTGGAGGATGCTGGCTACACCTTC. It translates to CASSLVEDAGYTF.